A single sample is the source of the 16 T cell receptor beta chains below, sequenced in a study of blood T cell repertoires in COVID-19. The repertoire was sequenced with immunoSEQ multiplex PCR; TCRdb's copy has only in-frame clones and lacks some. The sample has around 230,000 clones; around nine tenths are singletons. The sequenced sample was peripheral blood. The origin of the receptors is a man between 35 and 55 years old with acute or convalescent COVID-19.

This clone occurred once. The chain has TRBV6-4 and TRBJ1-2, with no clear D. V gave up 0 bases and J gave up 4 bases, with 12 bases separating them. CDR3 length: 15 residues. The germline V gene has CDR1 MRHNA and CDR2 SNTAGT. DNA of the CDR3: TGTGCCAGCAGTGACTCACTAGGACGCCGCTATGGCTACACCTTC. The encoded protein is CASSDSLGRRYGYTF.

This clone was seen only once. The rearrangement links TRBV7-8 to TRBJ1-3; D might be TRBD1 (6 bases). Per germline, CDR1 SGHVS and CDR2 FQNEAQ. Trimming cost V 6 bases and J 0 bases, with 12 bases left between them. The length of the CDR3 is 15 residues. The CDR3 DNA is TGTGCCAGCAGACAGGGTACCCGCTCTGGAAACACCATATATTTT. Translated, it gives CASRQGTRSGNTIYF. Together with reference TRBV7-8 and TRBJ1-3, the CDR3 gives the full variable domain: GAGVSQSPRYKVAKRGQDVALRCDPISGHVSLFWYQQALGQGPEFLTYFQNEAQLDKSGLPSDRFFAERPEGSVSTLKIQRTQQEDSAVYLCASRQGTRSGNTIYFGEGSWLTVV.

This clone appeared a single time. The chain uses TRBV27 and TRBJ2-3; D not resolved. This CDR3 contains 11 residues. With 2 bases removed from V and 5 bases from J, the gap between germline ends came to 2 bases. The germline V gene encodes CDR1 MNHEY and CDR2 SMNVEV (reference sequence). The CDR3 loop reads CASSLRDTQYF. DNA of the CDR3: TGTGCCAGCAGTTTACGAGATACGCAGTATTTT.

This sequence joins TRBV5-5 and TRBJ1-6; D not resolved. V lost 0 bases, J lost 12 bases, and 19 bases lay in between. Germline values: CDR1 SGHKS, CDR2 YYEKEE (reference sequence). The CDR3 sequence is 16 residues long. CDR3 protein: CASSLEWQALWIPLHF. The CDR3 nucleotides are TGTGCCAGCAGCTTGGAATGGCAGGCCCTCTGGATACCCCTCCACTTT.

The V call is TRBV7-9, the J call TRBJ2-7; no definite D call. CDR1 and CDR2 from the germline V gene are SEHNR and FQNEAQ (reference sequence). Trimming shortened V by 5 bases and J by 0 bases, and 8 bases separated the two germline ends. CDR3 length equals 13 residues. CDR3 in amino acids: CASSQTPSYEQYF. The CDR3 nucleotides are TGTGCCAGCAGCCAAACACCCTCCTACGAGCAGTACTTC.

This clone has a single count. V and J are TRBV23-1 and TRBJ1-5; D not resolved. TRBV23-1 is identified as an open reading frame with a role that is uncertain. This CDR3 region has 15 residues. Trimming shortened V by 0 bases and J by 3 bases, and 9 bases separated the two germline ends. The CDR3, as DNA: TGCGCCAGCAGTCAATCGTCACGGTACAATCAGCCCCAGCATTTT. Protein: CASSQSSRYNQPQHF.

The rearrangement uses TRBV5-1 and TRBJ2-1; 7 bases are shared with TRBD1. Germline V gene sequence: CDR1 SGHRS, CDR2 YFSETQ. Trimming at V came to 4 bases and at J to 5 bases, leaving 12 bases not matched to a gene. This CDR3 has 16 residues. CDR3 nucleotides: TGCGCCAGCAGCGTAGCCGGGACAGCCTGGGACAATGAGCAGTTCTTC. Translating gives CASSVAGTAWDNEQFF.

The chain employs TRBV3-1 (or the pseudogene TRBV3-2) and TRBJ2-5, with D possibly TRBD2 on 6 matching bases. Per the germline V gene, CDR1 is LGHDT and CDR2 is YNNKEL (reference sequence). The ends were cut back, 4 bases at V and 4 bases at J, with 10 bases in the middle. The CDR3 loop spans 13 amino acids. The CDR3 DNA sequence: TGTGCCAGCAGCCCGGGACTCGTAGAGACCCAGTACTTC. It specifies CASSPGLVETQYF.

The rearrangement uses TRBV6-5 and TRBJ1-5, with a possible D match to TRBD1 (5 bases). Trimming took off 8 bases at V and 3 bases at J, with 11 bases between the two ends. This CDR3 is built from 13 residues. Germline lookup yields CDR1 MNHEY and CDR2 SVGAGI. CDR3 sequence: CASGRDLNQPQHF. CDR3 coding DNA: TGTGCCAGCGGGCGGGACCTCAATCAGCCCCAGCATTTT.

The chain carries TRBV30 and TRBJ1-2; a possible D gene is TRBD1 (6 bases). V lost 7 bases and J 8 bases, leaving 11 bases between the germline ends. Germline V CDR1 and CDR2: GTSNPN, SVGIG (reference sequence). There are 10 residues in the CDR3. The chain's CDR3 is CALQGRGYTF. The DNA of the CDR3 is TGTGCCTTACAGGGTCGGGGCTACACCTTC. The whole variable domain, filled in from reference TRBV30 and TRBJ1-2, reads SQTIHQWPATLVQPVGSPLSLECTVEGTSNPNLYWYRQAAGRGLQLLFYSVGIGQISSEVPQNLSASRPQDRQFILSSKKLLLSDSGFYLCALQGRGYTFGSGTRLTVV.

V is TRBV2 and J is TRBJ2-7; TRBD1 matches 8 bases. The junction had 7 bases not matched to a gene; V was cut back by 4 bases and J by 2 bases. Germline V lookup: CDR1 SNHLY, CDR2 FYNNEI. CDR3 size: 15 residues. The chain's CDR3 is CASSVQTGGPYEQYF. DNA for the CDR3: TGTGCCAGCAGTGTCCAAACAGGGGGGCCCTACGAGCAGTACTTC.

The CDR3 DNA is TGCGCCAGCAGCTTGGCCATAGATGAGCAGTTCTTC. As protein: CASSLAIDEQFF. The chain couples TRBV5-1 to TRBJ2-1; no clear D. The CDR3 consists of 12 residues. The ends were cut back, 0 bases at V and 8 bases at J, with 6 bases in the middle. Germline V gene lookup returns CDR1 SGHRS and CDR2 YFSETQ.

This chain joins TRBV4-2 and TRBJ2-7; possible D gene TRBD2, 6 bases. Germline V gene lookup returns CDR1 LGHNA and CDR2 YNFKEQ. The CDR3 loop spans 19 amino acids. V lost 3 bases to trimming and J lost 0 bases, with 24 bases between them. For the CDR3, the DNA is TGTGCCAGCAGCCAGGGGATACGCGCGGGACCGATAACCTCCTACGAGCAGTACTTC. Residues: CASSQGIRAGPITSYEQYF.

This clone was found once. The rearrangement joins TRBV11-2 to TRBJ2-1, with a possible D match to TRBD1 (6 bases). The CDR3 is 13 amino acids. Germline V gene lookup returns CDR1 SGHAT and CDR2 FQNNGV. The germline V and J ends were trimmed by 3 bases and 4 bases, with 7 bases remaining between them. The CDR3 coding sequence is TGTGCCAGCAGCTTCGGACAGTACAATGAGCAGTTCTTC. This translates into CASSFGQYNEQFF.

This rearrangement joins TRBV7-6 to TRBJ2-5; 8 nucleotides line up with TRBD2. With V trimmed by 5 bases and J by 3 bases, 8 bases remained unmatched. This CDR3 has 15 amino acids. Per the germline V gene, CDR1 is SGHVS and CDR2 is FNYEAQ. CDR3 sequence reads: CASSPGLVHKETQYF. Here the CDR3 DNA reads TGTGCCAGCAGCCCGGGACTAGTCCACAAAGAGACCCAGTACTTC.

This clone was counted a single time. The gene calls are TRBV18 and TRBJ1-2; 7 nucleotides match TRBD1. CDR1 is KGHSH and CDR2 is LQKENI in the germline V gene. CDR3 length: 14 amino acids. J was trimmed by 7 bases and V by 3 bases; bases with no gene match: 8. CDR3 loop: CASSPNRQGGGYTF. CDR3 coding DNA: TGTGCCAGCTCACCGAATAGACAGGGCGGTGGCTACACCTTC.